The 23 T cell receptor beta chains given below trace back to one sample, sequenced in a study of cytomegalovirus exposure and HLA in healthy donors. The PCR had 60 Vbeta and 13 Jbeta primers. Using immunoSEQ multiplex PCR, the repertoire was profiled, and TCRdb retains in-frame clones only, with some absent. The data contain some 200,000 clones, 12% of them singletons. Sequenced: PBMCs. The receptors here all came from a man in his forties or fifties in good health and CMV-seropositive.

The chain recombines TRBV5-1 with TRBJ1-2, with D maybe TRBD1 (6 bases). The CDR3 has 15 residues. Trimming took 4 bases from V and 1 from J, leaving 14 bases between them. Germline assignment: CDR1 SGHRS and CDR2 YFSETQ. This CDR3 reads CASSPGRDINYGYTF. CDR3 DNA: TGCGCCAGCAGCCCGGGCCGGGACATTAACTATGGCTACACCTTC.

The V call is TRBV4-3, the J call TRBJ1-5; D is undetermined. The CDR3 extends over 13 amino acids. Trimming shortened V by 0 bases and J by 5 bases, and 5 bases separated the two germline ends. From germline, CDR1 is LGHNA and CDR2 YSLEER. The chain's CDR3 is CASSQERDQPQHF. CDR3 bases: TGCGCCAGCAGCCAAGAGAGGGATCAGCCCCAGCATTTT.

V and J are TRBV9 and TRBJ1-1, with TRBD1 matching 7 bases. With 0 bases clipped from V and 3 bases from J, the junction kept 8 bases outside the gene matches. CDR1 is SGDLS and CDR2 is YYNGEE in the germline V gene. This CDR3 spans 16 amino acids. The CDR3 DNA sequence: TGTGCCAGCAGCGTAGGTCCAGGGGGTGCAGACACTGAAGCTTTCTTT. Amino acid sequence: CASSVGPGGADTEAFF. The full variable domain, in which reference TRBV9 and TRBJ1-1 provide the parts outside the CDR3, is DSGVTQTPKHLITATGQRVTLRCSPRSGDLSVYWYQQSLDQGLQFLIQYYNGEERAKGNILERFSAQQFPDLHSELNLSSLELGDSALYFCASSVGPGGADTEAFFGQGTRLTVV.

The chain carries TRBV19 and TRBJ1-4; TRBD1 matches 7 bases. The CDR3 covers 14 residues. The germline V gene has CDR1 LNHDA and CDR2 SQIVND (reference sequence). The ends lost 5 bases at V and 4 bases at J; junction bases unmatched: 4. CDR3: CASSGTANNEKLFF. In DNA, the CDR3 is TGTGCCAGTAGTGGGACAGCCAATAATGAAAAACTGTTTTTT.

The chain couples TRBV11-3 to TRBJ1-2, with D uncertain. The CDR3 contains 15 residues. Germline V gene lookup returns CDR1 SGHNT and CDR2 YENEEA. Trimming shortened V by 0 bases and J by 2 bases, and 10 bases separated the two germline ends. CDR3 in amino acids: CASSLDSTGNYGYTF. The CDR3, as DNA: TGTGCCAGCAGCTTAGATAGCACGGGGAACTATGGCTACACCTTC.

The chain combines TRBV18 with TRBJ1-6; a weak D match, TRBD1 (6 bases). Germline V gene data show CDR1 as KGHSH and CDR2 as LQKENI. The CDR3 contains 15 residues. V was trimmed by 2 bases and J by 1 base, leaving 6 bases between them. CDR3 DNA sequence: TGTGCCAGCTCACCAGGACAGTCCTATAATTCACCCCTCCACTTT. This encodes CASSPGQSYNSPLHF.

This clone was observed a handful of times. The CDR3 spells CASSWSSADEQFF. Here the CDR3 DNA reads TGTGCCAGCAGTTGGTCAAGCGCCGATGAGCAGTTCTTC. This sequence joins TRBV6-5 and TRBJ2-1; D gene unclear. CDR1 MNHEY and CDR2 SVGAGI come from the germline V gene. Trimming removed 4 bases at V and 8 bases at J, with 12 bases between. The length of the CDR3 is 13 residues.

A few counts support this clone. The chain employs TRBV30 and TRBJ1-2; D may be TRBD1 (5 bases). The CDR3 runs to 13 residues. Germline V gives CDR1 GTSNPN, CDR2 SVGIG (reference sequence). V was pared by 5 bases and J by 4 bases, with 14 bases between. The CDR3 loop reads CAWGALPPYGYTF. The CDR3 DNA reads TGTGCCTGGGGGGCACTACCCCCCTATGGCTACACCTTC.

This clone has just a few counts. The CDR3 coding sequence is TGTGCCAGCAGCTTTTGGGTGGGGGGATACCAAGAGACCCAGTACTTC. Protein: CASSFWVGGYQETQYF. The genes are TRBV7-2 and TRBJ2-5, with D maybe TRBD2 (6 bases). The germline CDR1 and CDR2 sequences are SGHTA and FQGNSA. The CDR3 length is 16 residues. The V end was cut by 3 bases, the J end by 0 bases, with 14 bases between.

The CDR3 DNA follows: TGTGCCAGCAGCTTGCAGCGGGGAGCCAATGAGCAGTTCTTC. It is translated as CASSLQRGANEQFF. This chain joins TRBV11-2 and TRBJ2-1, with 7 bases that match TRBD2. CDR1 and CDR2 (germline): SGHAT, FQNNGV. The CDR3 covers 14 residues. V gave up 3 bases and J gave up 6 bases; unmatched junction bases: 5.

In nucleotides, the CDR3 is TGTGCCAGTAGTGAGGGGGGGAAACTGTTTTTT. Its translation: CASSEGGKLFF. The chain recombines TRBV19 with TRBJ1-4; a weak D match, TRBD1 (6 bases). Trimming pared 5 bases from V and 11 bases from J, leaving 9 bases between. The V gene's germline CDR1 is LNHDA and CDR2 SQIVND (reference sequence). The CDR3 covers 11 residues.

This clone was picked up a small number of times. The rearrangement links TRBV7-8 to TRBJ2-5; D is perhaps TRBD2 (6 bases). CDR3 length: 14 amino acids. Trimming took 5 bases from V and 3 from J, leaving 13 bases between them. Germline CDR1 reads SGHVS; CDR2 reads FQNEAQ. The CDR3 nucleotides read TGTGCCAGCAGCCCCGGGACTTGGGAAGAGACCCAGTACTTC. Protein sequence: CASSPGTWEETQYF.

The CDR3: CAIRRDSTNEKLFF. The CDR3 DNA reads as TGTGCCATCAGACGGGACAGTACTAATGAAAAACTGTTTTTT. The chain carries TRBV10-3 and TRBJ1-4; 7 nucleotides align to TRBD1. Germline assignment: CDR1 ENHRY and CDR2 SYGVKD. The ends lost 6 bases at V and 2 bases at J; junction bases unmatched: 3. The CDR3 extends over 14 amino acids.

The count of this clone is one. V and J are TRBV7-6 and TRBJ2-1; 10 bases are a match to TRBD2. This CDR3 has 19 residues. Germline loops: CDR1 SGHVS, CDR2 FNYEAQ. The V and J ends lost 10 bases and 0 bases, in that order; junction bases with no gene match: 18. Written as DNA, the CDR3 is TGTGCCACCTCAGGGGAAAATAGCGGGGGGTATTACTCCTACAATGAGCAGTTCTTC. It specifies CATSGENSGGYYSYNEQFF.

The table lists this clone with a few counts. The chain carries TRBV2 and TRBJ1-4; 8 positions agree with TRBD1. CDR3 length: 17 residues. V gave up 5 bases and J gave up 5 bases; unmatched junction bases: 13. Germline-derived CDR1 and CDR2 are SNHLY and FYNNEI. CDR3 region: CASSYVGQGQRNEKLFF. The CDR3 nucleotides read TGTGCCAGCAGTTACGTAGGACAGGGCCAGAGGAATGAAAAACTGTTTTTT.

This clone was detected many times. The CDR3 is CASSQNGGSEAFF. The DNA for the CDR3 is TGCGCCAGCAGCCAAAACGGAGGGTCTGAAGCTTTCTTT. The rearrangement joins TRBV4-3 to TRBJ1-1; D uncertain. CDR1 LGHNA and CDR2 YSLEER come from the germline V gene. Between the trimmed V and J ends, which lost 2 bases and 6 bases, there was a span of 10 bases. This CDR3 comprises 13 residues.

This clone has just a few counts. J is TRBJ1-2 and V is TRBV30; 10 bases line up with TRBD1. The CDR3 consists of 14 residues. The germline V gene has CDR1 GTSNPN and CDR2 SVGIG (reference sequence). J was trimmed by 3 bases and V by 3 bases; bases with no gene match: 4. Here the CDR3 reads CAWRSGQGDYGYTF. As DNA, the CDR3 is TGTGCCTGGAGGAGTGGACAGGGGGACTATGGCTACACCTTC.

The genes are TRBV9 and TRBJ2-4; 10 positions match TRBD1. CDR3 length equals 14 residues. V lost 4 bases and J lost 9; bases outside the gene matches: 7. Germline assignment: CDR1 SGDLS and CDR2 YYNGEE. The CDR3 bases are TGTGCCAGCAGCACCCGGACAGGGGGGAGCATTCAGTACTTC. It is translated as CASSTRTGGSIQYF.

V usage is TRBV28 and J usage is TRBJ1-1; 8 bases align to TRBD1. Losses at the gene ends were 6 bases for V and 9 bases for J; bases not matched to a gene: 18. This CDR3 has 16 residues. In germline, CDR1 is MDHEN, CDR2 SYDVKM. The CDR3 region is CASRATGASGLRQAFF. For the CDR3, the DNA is TGTGCCAGCAGGGCGACAGGGGCCAGCGGATTAAGACAAGCTTTCTTT.

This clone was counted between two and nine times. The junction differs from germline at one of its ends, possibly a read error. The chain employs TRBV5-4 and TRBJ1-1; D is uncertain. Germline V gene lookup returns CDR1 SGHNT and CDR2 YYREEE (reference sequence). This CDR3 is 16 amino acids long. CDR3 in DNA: TGTGCCAGCAGTTCAGGACTGAAGGCCTCGAACACTGAAGCTCTCTTT. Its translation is CASSSGLKASNTEALF.

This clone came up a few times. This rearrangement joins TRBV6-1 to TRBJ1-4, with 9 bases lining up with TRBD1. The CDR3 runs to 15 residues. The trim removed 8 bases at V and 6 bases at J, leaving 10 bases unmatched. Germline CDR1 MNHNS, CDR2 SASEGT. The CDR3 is CASFEVGQGDEKLFF. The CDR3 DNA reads TGTGCCAGCTTCGAAGTGGGACAGGGAGATGAAAAACTGTTTTTT.

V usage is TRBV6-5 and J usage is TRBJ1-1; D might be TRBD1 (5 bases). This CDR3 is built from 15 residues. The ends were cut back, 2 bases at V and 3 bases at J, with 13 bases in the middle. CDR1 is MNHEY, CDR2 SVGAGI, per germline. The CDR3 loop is CASSYQTVRDTEAFF. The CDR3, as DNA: TGTGCCAGCAGTTACCAGACAGTTAGGGACACTGAAGCTTTCTTT.

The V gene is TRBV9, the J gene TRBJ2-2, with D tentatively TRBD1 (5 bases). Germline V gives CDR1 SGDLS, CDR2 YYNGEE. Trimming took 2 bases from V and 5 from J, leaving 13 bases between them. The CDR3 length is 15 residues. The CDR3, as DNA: TGTGCCAGCAGCGTGGAAGGGGCGCGAACCGGGGAGCTGTTTTTT. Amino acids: CASSVEGARTGELFF. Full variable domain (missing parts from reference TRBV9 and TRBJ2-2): DSGVTQTPKHLITATGQRVTLRCSPRSGDLSVYWYQQSLDQGLQFLIQYYNGEERAKGNILERFSAQQFPDLHSELNLSSLELGDSALYFCASSVEGARTGELFFGEGSRLTVL.